This entry lists 11 T cell receptor beta chains sequenced from one sample in a study of shared clonotypes between healthy human individuals. Clones were read by immunoSEQ multiplex PCR, and TCRdb kept only the in-frame ones, dropping some. The top ten clones hold 10% to 13% of a sample with approximately 350,000 clones, 74% of them seen once. Sequenced: memory CD4+ T cells sorted from blood. As for subset: CD45RA-negative fraction. Receptor source: a man under 40 in good health.

The J gene is TRBJ2-5, the V gene TRBV5-1; TRBD2 agrees at 12 bases. Germline CDR1 reads SGHRS; CDR2 reads YFSETQ. CDR3 length: 16 residues. Trimming at V came to 4 bases and at J to 5 bases, leaving 9 bases not matched to a gene. CDR3 region: CASSTTSGGPVETQYF. The CDR3 bases are TGCGCCAGCAGCACGACTAGCGGGGGCCCGGTGGAGACCCAGTACTTC. Together with reference TRBV5-1 and TRBJ2-5, the CDR3 gives the full variable domain: KAGVTQTPRYLIKTRGQQVTLSCSPISGHRSVSWYQQTPGQGLQFLFEYFSETQRNKGNFPGRFSGRQFSNSRSEMNVSTLELGDSALYLCASSTTSGGPVETQYFGPGTRLLVL.

The chain employs TRBV19 and TRBJ1-1; D gene unclear. V lost 5 bases to trimming and J lost 1 base, with 11 bases between them. Germline CDR1 reads LNHDA; CDR2 reads SQIVND (reference sequence). This CDR3 is 14 amino acids long. This CDR3 is CASSSYLGNTEAFF. Written as DNA, the CDR3 is TGTGCCAGTAGTTCCTACCTTGGGAACACTGAAGCTTTCTTT.

V and J are TRBV6-5 and TRBJ1-1; D unclear. The CDR3 runs 14 residues. Germline lookup yields CDR1 MNHEY and CDR2 SVGAGI. Trimming stripped 0 bases from V and 1 base from J, with 6 bases between. CDR3 bases: TGTGCCAGCAGTTACTCACTCCCGAACACTGAAGCTTTCTTT. Residues: CASSYSLPNTEAFF.

The table lists this clone with a few counts. The chain recombines TRBV29-1 with TRBJ2-3; no definite D call. Germline V gene sequence: CDR1 SQVTM, CDR2 ANQGSEA. CDR3 length: 14 amino acids. V dropped 1 base and J dropped 1 base, with 9 bases sitting between them. The CDR3 spells CSVEGAGRTDTQYF. Written as DNA, the CDR3 is TGCAGCGTTGAAGGGGCAGGTCGCACAGATACGCAGTATTTT.

This clone was observed many times. The chain joins TRBV19 to TRBJ1-5, with D hard to call. The CDR3 consists of 16 residues. Germline CDR1 and CDR2: LNHDA and SQIVND (reference sequence). V was trimmed by 3 bases and J by 6 bases, leaving 18 bases between them. This chain's CDR3 is CASSIVPRLSGQPQHF. Here the CDR3 DNA reads TGTGCCAGTAGTATTGTCCCCCGGCTAAGCGGTCAGCCCCAGCATTTT.

This clone was seen a few times. The chain carries TRBV12-5 and TRBJ2-3, with 7 positions matching TRBD2. The trim removed 5 bases at V and 2 bases at J, leaving 7 bases unmatched. Germline V CDR1 and CDR2: LGHNT, FRNRAP. The CDR3 loop spans 15 amino acids. CDR3 sequence: CASGPRGGDTDTQYF. CDR3 nucleotide sequence: TGTGCTAGTGGTCCCCGGGGAGGGGACACAGATACGCAGTATTTT.

At least ten counts were recorded for this clone. The chain couples TRBV30 to TRBJ2-7; D not certain. Looked up from germline, CDR1 is GTSNPN and CDR2 is SVGIG (reference sequence). V dropped 5 bases and J dropped 1 base, with 6 bases sitting between them. CDR3 size: 11 residues. In nucleotides, the CDR3 is TGTGCCTGGCAGCAATCCTACGAGCAGTACTTC. Protein sequence: CAWQQSYEQYF. Full variable domain (rest looked up from reference TRBV30 and TRBJ2-7): SQTIHQWPATLVQPVGSPLSLECTVEGTSNPNLYWYRQAAGRGLQLLFYSVGIGQISSEVPQNLSASRPQDRQFILSSKKLLLSDSGFYLCAWQQSYEQYFGPGTRLTVT.

This rearrangement joins TRBV6-4 to TRBJ2-2; 8 bases line up with TRBD1. CDR1 is MRHNA, CDR2 SNTAGT, per germline. V lost 6 bases, J lost 3 bases, and 6 bases stayed unmatched. There are 15 residues in the CDR3. CDR3 nucleotide sequence: TGTGCCAGCAGAATCAACAGGGGGGACACCGGGGAGCTGTTTTTT. Its translation is CASRINRGDTGELFF.

V is TRBV5-1 and J is TRBJ2-1; the match to TRBD2 covers 7 bases. Losses at the gene ends were 8 bases for V and 5 bases for J; bases not matched to a gene: 4. Germline values: CDR1 SGHRS, CDR2 YFSETQ. CDR3 size: 12 residues. The CDR3 DNA follows: TGCGCCAGTGAGGCGGGAGACAATGAGCAGTTCTTC. Its protein is CASEAGDNEQFF. Complete variable domain (other parts from reference TRBV5-1 and TRBJ2-1): KAGVTQTPRYLIKTRGQQVTLSCSPISGHRSVSWYQQTPGQGLQFLFEYFSETQRNKGNFPGRFSGRQFSNSRSEMNVSTLELGDSALYLCASEAGDNEQFFGPGTRLTVL.

This clone has ten or more counts. The rearrangement joins TRBV28 to TRBJ1-4, with 8 bases lining up with TRBD1. The junction had 12 bases not matched to a gene; V was cut back by 6 bases and J by 0 bases. The CDR3 is 18 residues long. Germline lookup yields CDR1 MDHEN and CDR2 SYDVKM. Written as DNA, the CDR3 is TGTGCCAGCAGGACGGACAGGGAGGGAACTTCAACTAATGAAAAACTGTTTTTT. Its protein product is CASRTDREGTSTNEKLFF.

This clone has more than one count but fewer than ten. This sequence joins TRBV5-1 and TRBJ2-2; 9 bases map to TRBD2. The CDR3 has 17 amino acids. Per germline, CDR1 SGHRS and CDR2 YFSETQ. V gave up 1 base and J gave up 1 base; unmatched junction bases: 5. For the CDR3, the DNA is TGCGCCAGCAGCTTGACCAGACTAGCGGTGAACACCGGGGAGCTGTTTTTT. Translating it yields CASSLTRLAVNTGELFF. The full variable domain, completed using reference TRBV5-1 and TRBJ2-2, is KAGVTQTPRYLIKTRGQQVTLSCSPISGHRSVSWYQQTPGQGLQFLFEYFSETQRNKGNFPGRFSGRQFSNSRSEMNVSTLELGDSALYLCASSLTRLAVNTGELFFGEGSRLTVL.